These 14 T cell receptor beta chains originate from one sample sequenced in a study of blood T cell repertoires in COVID-19. Libraries were prepared by immunoSEQ multiplex PCR; TCRdb keeps only in-frame clonotypes and omits some of them. Of approximately 350,000 clones in the sample, 80% to 90% were seen once. Sequenced: peripheral blood. The receptors originated from a woman aged 50 to 65 with COVID-19, enrolled during active disease.

The chain uses TRBV7-9 and TRBJ2-5; 10 nucleotides line up with TRBD2. This CDR3 contains 16 residues. The V and J ends lost 3 bases and 5 bases, in that order; junction bases with no gene match: 9. Germline V lookup: CDR1 SEHNR, CDR2 FQNEAQ (reference sequence). The CDR3 nucleotides read TGTGCCAGCAGCTTGGGTCTAGCGGGAGATGGGGAGACCCAGTACTTC. Amino acid sequence: CASSLGLAGDGETQYF. Full variable domain (remainder filled in from reference TRBV7-9 and TRBJ2-5): DTGVSQNPRHKITKRGQNVTFRCDPISEHNRLYWYRQTLGQGPEFLTYFQNEAQLEKSRLLSDRFSAERPKGSFSTLEIQRTEQGDSAMYLCASSLGLAGDGETQYFGPGTRLLVL.

The rearrangement joins TRBV6-5 to TRBJ2-3, with D perhaps matching TRBD2 (5 bases). Germline V gives CDR1 MNHEY, CDR2 SVGAGI. CDR3 length: 15 amino acids. V was cut by 6 bases and J by 2 bases, with 15 bases left in between. In nucleotides, the CDR3 is TGTGCCAGCAGCGACGGGGAAGAGAACACAGATACGCAGTATTTT. Residues: CASSDGEENTDTQYF.

J is TRBJ1-2 and V is TRBV2; tentative D call: TRBD1 (6 bases). This CDR3 spans 13 amino acids. Looked up from germline, CDR1 is SNHLY and CDR2 is FYNNEI. V dropped 9 bases and J dropped 8 bases, with 19 bases sitting between them. The CDR3: CASATGSIIGYTF. The CDR3 region has the DNA TGTGCCAGTGCGACAGGCAGCATCATCGGCTACACCTTC.

Here the CDR3 DNA reads TGTGCCAGCAGCTTTGGGACTAGCGAGACTATGACCCGATACAATGAGCAGTTCTTC. As protein: CASSFGTSETMTRYNEQFF. The V gene is TRBV7-9, the J gene TRBJ2-1; 10 nucleotides align to TRBD2. The CDR3 has 19 residues. V trimming: 3 bases; J trimming: 4 bases; junction bases outside the gene matches: 15. Germline V CDR1 and CDR2: SEHNR, FQNEAQ (reference sequence).

This clone came up a few times. The chain combines TRBV2 with TRBJ1-5, with TRBD1 matching over 11 bases. V lost 4 bases and J lost 6; bases outside the gene matches: 5. There are 15 residues in the CDR3. Germline CDR1 is SNHLY and CDR2 is FYNNEI. The CDR3 protein is CASSGSGQGVQPQHF. CDR3 DNA: TGTGCCAGCAGTGGCTCGGGACAGGGGGTTCAGCCCCAGCATTTT. Drawing the rest from reference TRBV2 and TRBJ1-5, the complete variable domain is EPEVTQTPSHQVTQMGQEVILRCVPISNHLYFYWYRQILGQKVEFLVSFYNNEISEKSEIFDDQFSVERPDGSNFTLKIRSTKLEDSAMYFCASSGSGQGVQPQHFGDGTRLSIL.

The J gene is TRBJ1-1, the V gene TRBV7-2; D gene ambiguous. Germline V CDR1 and CDR2: SGHTA, FQGNSA. With 1 base removed from V and 7 bases from J, the gap between germline ends came to 16 bases. This CDR3 is 15 amino acids long. CDR3 coding DNA: TGTGCCAGCAGCTTAGTGCAGGCTGTTTTCCGTGAAGCTTTCTTT. It yields the protein CASSLVQAVFREAFF.

The chain has TRBV19 and TRBJ2-1, with TRBD1 matching over 7 bases. J lost 4 bases, V lost 6 bases, and 3 bases had no gene match. The CDR3 length is 13 residues. CDR1 and CDR2 (germline): LNHDA, SQIVND (reference sequence). The CDR3 DNA is TGTGCCAGTAGGACAGGGTGGTACAATGAGCAGTTCTTC. It specifies CASRTGWYNEQFF.

The rearrangement joins TRBV4-1 to TRBJ2-2; possibly TRBD1 for D (7 bases). The germline gives CDR1 MGHRA, CDR2 YSYEKL. This CDR3 contains 14 residues. V lost 8 bases and J lost 4, with 14 bases in between. CDR3 DNA sequence: TGCGCCAGCGGGACAGTCGGGGGCACCGGGGAGCTGTTTTTT. This encodes CASGTVGGTGELFF.

The CDR3 bases are TGTGCCAGCAGCCAAGCCCTATCCGGGTCCACCGGGGAGCTGTTTTTT. Its protein product is CASSQALSGSTGELFF. The genes are TRBV4-2 and TRBJ2-2; D not resolved. Per the germline V gene, CDR1 is LGHNA and CDR2 is YNFKEQ. The CDR3 runs 16 residues. V gave up 1 base and J gave up 4 bases, with 13 bases separating them.

The J gene is TRBJ2-3, the V gene TRBV24-1, with TRBD1 identical over 8 bases. CDR1 KGHDR and CDR2 SFDVKD come from the germline V gene. V dropped 4 bases and J dropped 0; count of bases not matched to a gene: 2. The CDR3 totals 15 residues. Here the CDR3 reads CATSEGQGSTDTQYF. CDR3 nucleotide sequence: TGTGCCACCAGTGAAGGACAGGGTAGCACAGATACGCAGTATTTT.

This clone was seen once. This rearrangement joins TRBV24-1 to TRBJ2-5; D gene ambiguous. Germline V lookup: CDR1 KGHDR, CDR2 SFDVKD. CDR3 size: 15 residues. The V gene lost 2 bases and the J gene lost 4 bases, with 13 bases spanning the gap. CDR3 loop: CATSDSGRIAETQYF. The CDR3 region has the DNA TGTGCCACCAGTGATTCCGGTCGTATAGCAGAGACCCAGTACTTC.

The chain uses TRBV4-1 and TRBJ2-7; D unclear. Germline V gene sequence: CDR1 MGHRA, CDR2 YSYEKL. The V end was cut by 2 bases, the J end by 2 bases, with 13 bases between. This CDR3 has 15 amino acids. The CDR3 region has the DNA TGCGCCAGCAGCCAATACTTCCCAGGTACCTACGAGCAGTACTTC. Protein: CASSQYFPGTYEQYF.

The rearrangement links TRBV7-6 to TRBJ1-5; D remains ambiguous. The CDR3 is 14 residues long. Germline V lookup: CDR1 SGHVS, CDR2 FNYEAQ. V dropped 5 bases and J dropped 4 bases, with 12 bases sitting between them. CDR3 loop: CASSAEAVNQPQHF. DNA for the CDR3: TGTGCCAGCAGCGCAGAGGCGGTAAATCAGCCCCAGCATTTT. Combining the CDR3 with reference TRBV7-6 and TRBJ1-5 gives the whole variable domain GAGVSQSPRYKVTKRGQDVALRCDPISGHVSLYWYRQALGQGPEFLTYFNYEAQQDKSGLPNDRFSAERPEGSISTLTIQRTEQRDSAMYRCASSAEAVNQPQHFGDGTRLSIL.

This clone was counted only a few times. J is TRBJ2-1 and V is TRBV6-1, with 14 bases aligning to TRBD2. The CDR3 is 15 residues long. Germline-derived CDR1 and CDR2 are MNHNS and SASEGT. V dropped 3 bases and J dropped 10; count of bases not matched to a gene: 5. CDR3 loop: CASSEGLAGVSEQFF. CDR3 DNA sequence: TGTGCCAGCAGTGAGGGACTAGCGGGAGTTAGCGAGCAGTTCTTC.